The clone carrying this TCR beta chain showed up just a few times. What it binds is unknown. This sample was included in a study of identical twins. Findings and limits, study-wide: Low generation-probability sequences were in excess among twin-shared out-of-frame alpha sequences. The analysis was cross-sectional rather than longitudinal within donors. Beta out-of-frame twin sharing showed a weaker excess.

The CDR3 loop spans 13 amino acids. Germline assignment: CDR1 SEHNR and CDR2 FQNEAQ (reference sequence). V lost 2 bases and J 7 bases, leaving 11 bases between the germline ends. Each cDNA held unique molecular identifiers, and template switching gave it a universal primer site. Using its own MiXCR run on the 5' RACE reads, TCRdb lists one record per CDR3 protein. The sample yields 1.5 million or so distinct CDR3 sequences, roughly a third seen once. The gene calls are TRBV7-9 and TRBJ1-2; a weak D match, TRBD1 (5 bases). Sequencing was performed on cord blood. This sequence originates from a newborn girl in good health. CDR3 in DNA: TGTGCCAGCAGCTTATCCGAGGGGTTTGGCTACACCTTC. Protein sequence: CASSLSEGFGYTF.